One and the same sample provided the 23 T cell receptor beta chains below, sequenced in a study of memory CD4+ T cells and cytomegalovirus serostatus. The assay was immunoSEQ multiplex PCR, and TCRdb's table has in-frame clones only and misses some. This sample has 20,000 to 30,000 clones, with 75% found just once. Single viable CD3+CD4+CD8-CD45RO+ cells were sorted as the memory CD4+ T cells. Sample: memory CD4+ T cells from blood. The source is an adult in good health and CMV-seronegative.

CDR3 region: CASSVDSHSPLHF. CDR3 nucleotides: TGTGCCAGCAGTGTGGACAGCCACTCACCCCTCCACTTT. The chain joins TRBV6-4 to TRBJ1-6; D might be TRBD1 (6 bases). The CDR3 length is 13 residues. Germline values: CDR1 MRHNA, CDR2 SNTAGT. Deletions cut 4 bases from V and 10 bases from J, with 11 bases between.

V usage is TRBV19 and J usage is TRBJ2-2; 8 positions agree with TRBD1. The CDR3 runs to 14 residues. Germline V CDR1 and CDR2: LNHDA, SQIVND (reference sequence). V was clipped by 10 bases and J by 4 bases; unmatched bases: 8. This CDR3 is CATSDRGGTGELFF. CDR3 coding DNA: TGTGCCACTTCCGACAGGGGAGGCACCGGGGAGCTGTTTTTT.

This sequence joins TRBV7-2 and TRBJ1-3; tentatively, D is TRBD1 (6 bases). V lost 2 bases and J lost 2, with 13 bases in between. This CDR3 is 16 amino acids long. Germline lookup yields CDR1 SGHTA and CDR2 FQGNSA. CDR3 in amino acids: CASSLTSGVTGNTIYF. For the CDR3, the DNA is TGTGCCAGCAGCTTAACGTCAGGGGTTACTGGAAACACCATATATTTT.

The CDR3 sequence: CASSRREWGTGELFF. The CDR3 DNA reads TGTGCCAGCAGTCGTCGGGAGTGGGGCACCGGGGAGCTGTTTTTT. This chain joins TRBV6-5 and TRBJ2-2; tentative D call: TRBD2 (6 bases). Trimming stripped 5 bases from V and 4 bases from J, with 14 bases between. The CDR3 has 15 residues. The germline V gene has CDR1 MNHEY and CDR2 SVGAGI.

The V gene is TRBV7-8, the J gene TRBJ2-7, with TRBD1 identical over 9 bases. The CDR3 spans 14 residues. After removal of 5 bases from V and 4 bases from J, the junction contained 6 bases not matched to a gene. The germline V gene encodes CDR1 SGHVS and CDR2 FQNEAQ. The DNA of the CDR3 is TGTGCCAGCAGCAACGCCGGGACAGGGTACGAGCAGTACTTC. This sequence encodes CASSNAGTGYEQYF.

The rearrangement links TRBV7-9 to TRBJ2-6; D remains ambiguous. CDR3 length equals 19 residues. V lost 2 bases, J lost 2 bases, and 19 bases lay in between. The germline V gene has CDR1 SEHNR and CDR2 FQNEAQ (reference sequence). The CDR3 sequence: CASSLSVRIMVTGANVLTF. As DNA, the CDR3 is TGTGCCAGCAGCTTATCGGTCAGGATAATGGTAACTGGGGCCAACGTCCTGACTTTC.

J is TRBJ1-4 and V is TRBV5-1; D remains unclear. Per the germline V gene, CDR1 is SGHRS and CDR2 is YFSETQ. Trimming cost V 0 bases and J 8 bases, with 5 bases left between them. This CDR3 region has 12 residues. In DNA, the CDR3 is TGCGCCAGCAGCTTGGCCGGGGAAAAACTGTTTTTT. Translating it yields CASSLAGEKLFF.

This clone was counted only a few times. The chain joins TRBV10-3 to TRBJ1-2, with 8 bases fitting TRBD1. The CDR3 length is 18 residues. The J segment lost 4 bases and the V segment lost 3 bases, leaving 16 bases of the junction unmatched. The V gene's germline CDR1 is ENHRY and CDR2 SYGVKD. CDR3 coding DNA: TGTGCCATCAGTGATACGGACAGGGTAGGGTCCAGGGGCTATGGCTACACCTTC. This gives the protein CAISDTDRVGSRGYGYTF.

The genes are TRBV27 and TRBJ2-7; 11 bases are shared with TRBD2. Trimming cost V 5 bases and J 2 bases; bases outside gene matches: 8. The germline CDR1 and CDR2 sequences are MNHEY and SMNVEV (reference sequence). The CDR3 runs to 16 residues. The chain's CDR3 is CASSLRTSGLTYEQYF. Written as DNA, the CDR3 is TGTGCCAGCAGTCTGCGGACTAGCGGGTTGACCTACGAGCAGTACTTC.

The chain uses TRBV4-3 and TRBJ2-5, with TRBD2 matching 9 bases. The CDR3 totals 16 residues. Germline V gene sequence: CDR1 LGHNA, CDR2 YSLEER. The V segment lost 0 bases and the J segment 4 bases; nucleotides outside the gene matches: 6. CDR3 in DNA: TGCGCCAGCAGCCAAGAGGGCGGGAGGGCCGGAGAGACCCAGTACTTC. This gives the protein CASSQEGGRAGETQYF.

This clone came up once. The chain recombines TRBV5-1 with TRBJ2-3; 15 positions agree with TRBD2. The V gene end was trimmed by 0 bases and the J gene end by 6 bases; junction bases not matched to a gene: 5. CDR1 SGHRS and CDR2 YFSETQ come from the germline V gene. This CDR3 region has 17 residues. The CDR3 loop is CASSLEGTSGGWDTQYF. The CDR3 nucleotides read TGCGCCAGCAGCTTGGAGGGGACTAGCGGGGGGTGGGATACGCAGTATTTT.

The chain is built from TRBV4-3 and TRBJ1-2, with 9 bases matching TRBD1. The V segment lost 0 bases and the J segment 4 bases; nucleotides outside the gene matches: 9. The V gene's germline CDR1 is LGHNA and CDR2 YSLEER. The CDR3 has 17 residues. The CDR3 here is CASSQEGGQGVGYGYTF. CDR3 in DNA: TGCGCCAGCAGCCAAGAAGGGGGACAGGGTGTAGGCTATGGCTACACCTTC.

The chain recombines TRBV28 with TRBJ2-5; D gene unclear. CDR3 length: 11 residues. V was trimmed by 7 bases and J by 4 bases, leaving 7 bases between them. Germline lookup yields CDR1 MDHEN and CDR2 SYDVKM. In nucleotides, the CDR3 is TGTGCCAGCACCCAAAGAGAGACCCAGTACTTC. As protein: CASTQRETQYF.

V gene TRBV7-7 combines with J gene TRBJ2-2; tentative D call: TRBD1 (5 bases). CDR3 length: 12 residues. Germline lookup yields CDR1 SSHAT and CDR2 FNYEAQ (reference sequence). V shed 4 bases and J shed 7 bases, with 7 bases lying between them. The CDR3 loop is CASSSQGGELFF. The CDR3 nucleotides read TGTGCCAGCAGCTCCCAGGGCGGGGAGCTGTTTTTT. The entire variable domain, with the rest obtained from reference TRBV7-7 and TRBJ2-2, is as follows: GAGVSQSPRYKVTKRGQDVTLRCDPISSHATLYWYQQALGQGPEFLTYFNYEAQPDKSGLPSDRFSAERPEGSISTLTIQRTEQRDSAMYRCASSSQGGELFFGEGSRLTVL.

This chain connects TRBV27 to TRBJ2-1; 7 nucleotides align to TRBD2. The CDR3 runs 16 residues. Germline CDR1 reads MNHEY; CDR2 reads SMNVEV (reference sequence). After removal of 3 bases from V and 6 bases from J, the junction contained 11 bases not matched to a gene. The CDR3 sequence: CASSFPEGTTSNEQFF. The CDR3 bases are TGTGCCAGCAGTTTCCCGGAAGGGACTACCAGCAATGAGCAGTTCTTC.

The V call is TRBV13, the J call TRBJ1-1; D ambiguous. The CDR3 totals 14 residues. Per the germline V gene, CDR1 is PRHDT and CDR2 is FYEKMQ (reference sequence). V was trimmed by 5 bases and J by 1 base, leaving 11 bases between them. CDR3 in DNA: TGTGCCAGCAGCAAAGGGAGACCGAACACTGAAGCTTTCTTT. Translated, it gives CASSKGRPNTEAFF.

The chain links TRBV7-2 to TRBJ2-7; D might be TRBD1 (5 bases). The germline V gene encodes CDR1 SGHTA and CDR2 FQGNSA. The CDR3 loop spans 14 amino acids. The ends were cut back, 3 bases at V and 9 bases at J, with 18 bases in the middle. CDR3 region: CASSLGQTRFVQYF. The CDR3 bases are TGTGCCAGCAGCTTGGGGCAGACGCGGTTCGTGCAGTACTTC.

The chain combines TRBV28 with TRBJ2-3; TRBD2 matches 12 bases. Germline CDR1 is MDHEN and CDR2 is SYDVKM. The ends lost 6 bases at V and 5 bases at J; junction bases unmatched: 6. The length of the CDR3 is 15 residues. For the CDR3, the DNA is TGTGCCAGCAGGACCGCTAGCGGGAGGGGAGATACGCAGTATTTT. Translated: CASRTASGRGDTQYF.

The table lists this clone with a few counts. The chain is built from TRBV9 and TRBJ1-1; D unresolved. V lost 0 bases and J lost 8, with 14 bases in between. The CDR3 loop spans 14 amino acids. Germline V gene sequence: CDR1 SGDLS, CDR2 YYNGEE. The CDR3 DNA is TGTGCCAGCAGCGTAGCCCCGGTGGGCCCGGAAGCTTTCTTT. It encodes CASSVAPVGPEAFF.

This clone was detected a few times. V is TRBV5-1 and J is TRBJ1-2; tentative D call: TRBD1 (5 bases). Trimming removed 3 bases at V and 3 bases at J, with 6 bases between. CDR1 and CDR2 (germline): SGHRS, YFSETQ. The CDR3 is 12 amino acids. The CDR3 sequence is CASSSQDYGYTF. CDR3 bases: TGCGCCAGCAGCTCACAGGACTATGGCTACACCTTC.

The chain couples TRBV28 to TRBJ2-2; 11 positions agree with TRBD2. The length of the CDR3 is 17 residues. Germline values: CDR1 MDHEN, CDR2 SYDVKM. The V segment lost 10 bases and the J segment 0 bases; nucleotides outside the gene matches: 10. DNA for the CDR3: TGTGCCACCAGGGGGCTAGCGGGGGGTCCGAACACCGGGGAGCTGTTTTTT. Translated: CATRGLAGGPNTGELFF.

The J gene is TRBJ2-3, the V gene TRBV7-2, with 7 bases matching TRBD1. The V segment lost 8 bases and the J segment 5 bases; nucleotides outside the gene matches: 16. CDR1 SGHTA and CDR2 FQGNSA come from the germline V gene. This CDR3 has 16 amino acids. CDR3 DNA sequence: TGTGCCAGCGGCCGCCCCTCTTGGGACAGAAAAGATACGCAGTATTTT. As protein: CASGRPSWDRKDTQYF.

The chain recombines TRBV28 with TRBJ1-2; no firm D call. CDR1 and CDR2 (germline): MDHEN, SYDVKM. CDR3 length: 11 amino acids. Trimming shortened V by 8 bases and J by 1 base, and 5 bases separated the two germline ends. CDR3 coding DNA: TGTGCCAGCCAGATTAACTATGGCTACACCTTC. It encodes CASQINYGYTF.